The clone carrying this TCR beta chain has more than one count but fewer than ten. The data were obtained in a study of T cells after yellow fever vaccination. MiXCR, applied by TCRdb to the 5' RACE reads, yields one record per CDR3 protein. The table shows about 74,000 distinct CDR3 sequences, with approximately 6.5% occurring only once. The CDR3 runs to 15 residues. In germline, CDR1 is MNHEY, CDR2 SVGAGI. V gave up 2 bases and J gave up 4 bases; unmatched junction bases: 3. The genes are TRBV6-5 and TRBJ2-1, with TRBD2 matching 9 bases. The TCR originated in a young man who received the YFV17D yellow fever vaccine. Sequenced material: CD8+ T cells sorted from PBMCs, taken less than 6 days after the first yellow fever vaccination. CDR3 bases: TGTGCCAGCAGTTACGAAGCGGGGGGATACAATGAGCAGTTCTTC. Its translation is CASSYEAGGYNEQFF.